A selection of T cell receptor beta chains follows, all from one sample in a study of cytomegalovirus exposure and HLA in healthy donors. Sequencing was performed with immunoSEQ multiplex PCR; in TCRdb, only in-frame clones are kept and a portion is missing. The sample has around 150,000 clones, around 89% seen once. The sequenced sample consisted of PBMCs. The receptors derive from a man aged 18 to 29 in good health and CMV-seronegative. The CDR3 runs from the conserved cysteine through the conserved F or W. Each record gives: CDR3 DNA, CDR3 protein, D gene, V gene, J gene, clone size. D genes are given only for firm matches. Clone size is not always given. Where it is, it says once, few, many or a class for expanded clones.

CDR3nt: TGTGCCAGCAATTTCGCGACTAGCGCTCAGTACTTC
CDR3aa: CASNFATSAQYF
d_gene: TRBD2
v_gene: TRBV28
j_gene: TRBJ2-5
abundance: .

CDR3nt: TGTGCCAGCAGTGTCCCGGGACAGGAGAATTCACCCCTCCACTTT
CDR3aa: CASSVPGQENSPLHF
d_gene: TRBD1
v_gene: TRBV6-1
j_gene: TRBJ1-6
abundance: once

CDR3nt: TGTGCCAGCAGCAGAGGGGGCTACACAGATACGCAGTATTTT
CDR3aa: CASSRGGYTDTQYF
d_gene: TRBD1
v_gene: TRBV5-6
j_gene: TRBJ2-3
abundance: .

CDR3nt: TGTGCCAGTACAACCAGCTCCTATAATTCACCCCTCCACTTT
CDR3aa: CASTTSSYNSPLHF
d_gene: .
v_gene: TRBV19
j_gene: TRBJ1-6
abundance: .

CDR3nt: TGTGCCAGCAGCTTGAAGGTGGGCCTTGCTGAAGATACGCAGTATTTT
CDR3aa: CASSLKVGLAEDTQYF
d_gene: .
v_gene: TRBV5-5
j_gene: TRBJ2-3
abundance: .

CDR3nt: TGTGCCAGCGGACCCCTCGGACAGGGCGCAGATACGCAGTATTTT
CDR3aa: CASGPLGQGADTQYF
d_gene: TRBD1
v_gene: TRBV6-5
j_gene: TRBJ2-3
abundance: once

CDR3nt: TGTGCCAGCAGTTTAATGTGGGTGGGGCCCACTGAAGCTTTCTTT
CDR3aa: CASSLMWVGPTEAFF
d_gene: .
v_gene: TRBV27
j_gene: TRBJ1-1
abundance: .

CDR3nt: TGTGCCAGCAGTTACTCCGAGAGGGCCGGAGAGCAGTACTTC
CDR3aa: CASSYSERAGEQYF
d_gene: .
v_gene: TRBV6-5
j_gene: TRBJ2-7
abundance: once

CDR3nt: TGTGCCAGCAGTTTAGGACACGACAACATTCAGTACTTC
CDR3aa: CASSLGHDNIQYF
d_gene: .
v_gene: TRBV28
j_gene: TRBJ2-4
abundance: .

CDR3nt: TGTGCCAGCAGCGACACCCCGGAGACCCAGTACTTC
CDR3aa: CASSDTPETQYF
d_gene: .
v_gene: TRBV4-2
j_gene: TRBJ2-5
abundance: once

CDR3nt: TGTGCCAGCTCTACGGGACAGGATAATTCACCCCTCCACTTT
CDR3aa: CASSTGQDNSPLHF
d_gene: TRBD1
v_gene: TRBV18
j_gene: TRBJ1-6
abundance: once

CDR3nt: TGTGCCAGCGTTAGCGGGAGTCTCTACAATGAGCAGTTCTTC
CDR3aa: CASVSGSLYNEQFF
d_gene: TRBD2
v_gene: TRBV28
j_gene: TRBJ2-1
abundance: .

CDR3nt: TGTGCCTGGGCGACAGGGGGCGTACAGCCCCAGCATTTT
CDR3aa: CAWATGGVQPQHF
d_gene: TRBD1
v_gene: TRBV30
j_gene: TRBJ1-5
abundance: .

CDR3nt: TGCAGCGTTGCTGGGGGGGAGCCAGGAAACACTGAAGCTTTCTTT
CDR3aa: CSVAGGEPGNTEAFF
d_gene: .
v_gene: TRBV29-1
j_gene: TRBJ1-1
abundance: .

CDR3nt: TGTGCCAGCAGCGCACAGGGCTTAGGTGAGCAGTTCTTC
CDR3aa: CASSAQGLGEQFF
d_gene: .
v_gene: TRBV7-2
j_gene: TRBJ2-1
abundance: .

CDR3nt: TGTGCCAGCAGTGCGACAGGGCTCAATCAGCCCCAGCATTTT
CDR3aa: CASSATGLNQPQHF
d_gene: TRBD1
v_gene: TRBV27
j_gene: TRBJ1-5
abundance: .

CDR3nt: TGTGCCAGCAGCTACAGGTACACTGAAGCTTTCTTT
CDR3aa: CASSYRYTEAFF
d_gene: .
v_gene: TRBV28
j_gene: TRBJ1-1
abundance: few

CDR3nt: TGTGCCAGCAGACGCAGCAGCGACAGGGCGGAGACCCAGTACTTC
CDR3aa: CASRRSSDRAETQYF
d_gene: TRBD1
v_gene: TRBV2
j_gene: TRBJ2-5
abundance: .

CDR3nt: TGTGCCAGCAGCCGCGCAGGTATCTTCAATCAGCCCCAGCATTTT
CDR3aa: CASSRAGIFNQPQHF
d_gene: .
v_gene: TRBV5-6
j_gene: TRBJ1-5
abundance: .

CDR3nt: TGTGCCATCAGTGAGTCGGGGACAGTGAACACCGGGGAGCTGTTTTTT
CDR3aa: CAISESGTVNTGELFF
d_gene: TRBD1
v_gene: TRBV10-3
j_gene: TRBJ2-2
abundance: .

CDR3nt: TGTGCCAGCAGTGAGGGGACTAGAGGCTACAATGAGCAGTTCTTC
CDR3aa: CASSEGTRGYNEQFF
d_gene: TRBD2
v_gene: TRBV6-1
j_gene: TRBJ2-1
abundance: .